This T cell receptor (beta chain) came from a study of blood T cell repertoires in COVID-19. Study details: T cells, B-cell-depleted T cells, or PBMCs provided the cDNA or gDNA that served as material.

Sequencing was performed with immunoSEQ multiplex PCR; in TCRdb, only in-frame clones are kept and a portion is missing. In the table there are about 160,000 clones, about 85% of which are singletons. V was pared by 4 bases and J by 5 bases, with 1 base of the junction left unmatched. This CDR3 is 13 amino acids long. Germline V gene sequence: CDR1 MNHEY, CDR2 SMNVEV (reference sequence). The participants were between about 18 and 95 years old and came from about two dozen US areas. The sequence derives from a woman between 40 and 55 years old with acute COVID-19. Sequencing was done on a sample of PBMCs or T cells enriched from blood (not recorded which). This chain connects TRBV27 to TRBJ1-1; 10 bases agree with TRBD1. The CDR3 bases are TGTGCCAGCAGTTGGACAGGGGGAACTGAAGCTTTCTTT. Translation: CASSWTGGTEAFF.